The sequence of this TCR beta chain was determined in a study of T cell changes during pregnancy in multiple sclerosis. Only in-frame clones appear in the TCRdb table, and some are missing; sequencing was by immunoSEQ multiplex PCR. Of tens of thousands of clones listed, nearly 95% are singletons. The sequenced sample was CD4+ T cells from peripheral blood mononuclear cells, obtained in the third trimester of pregnancy. The receptor comes from a female donor in good health, enrolled as a control in a pregnancy study.

The CDR3 DNA reads TGTGCCAGCAGCTTTCATAGTGAAGCTTTCTTT. Its translation: CASSFHSEAFF. The chain employs TRBV7-2 and TRBJ1-1, with D uncertain. This CDR3 is 11 amino acids long. The V gene's germline CDR1 is SGHTA and CDR2 FQGNSA. Deletions cut 3 bases from V and 7 bases from J, with 6 bases between.